The TCR beta chain under discussion was sequenced for a study of T cells after yellow fever vaccination. About the research overall: SMART-Seq v4 Ultra Low Input prepared libraries from low-cell fractions.

Trimming took off 1 base at V and 6 bases at J, with 25 bases between the two ends. This CDR3 is built from 18 residues. Germline CDR1 and CDR2: SQVTM and ANQGSEA. Findings and caveats of the study: By day 5 rather than day 15, the secondary response had peaked, though it was weaker. After the booster, nearly 98% of CD4 and approximately 87% of CD8 primary-response clones were re-detected.

As concerns this clonotype: Antigen unknown.

TCR cDNA, made by 5'RACE template switching, carried an added universal primer site and UMIs. TCRdb reanalysed the 5' RACE reads using MiXCR and keeps one entry per CDR3 protein. Of hundreds of thousands of distinct CDR3 sequences listed, around an eighth are singletons. The material was PBMCs, obtained on the day of the yellow fever booster vaccination. The J gene is TRBJ2-1, the V gene TRBV29-1, with D perhaps matching TRBD1 or TRBD2 (5 bases each). The TCR originated in a young man who received the YFV17D yellow fever vaccine. CDR3 region: CSVEGVRGVGGKRNEQFF. Here the CDR3 DNA reads TGCAGCGTTGAAGGGGTGAGAGGGGTCGGTGGCAAACGCAATGAGCAGTTCTTC.